The 2 T cell receptor beta chains given below trace back to one sample, sequenced in a study of blood T cell repertoires in COVID-19 (dated by TCRdb to about 2020). Libraries came from the immunoSEQ multiplex PCR assay. TCRdb stores this immuneACCESS table with in-frame sequences only. Part of the clones is absent; in the studies checked, under half of the shortfall reflects unresolved V genes, and no reason is known for the rest. This sample is represented by around 88,000 clones; 90% to 95% of them were singletons. Of the sample, approximately 1.6% is held by the ten largest clones. Sequencing used peripheral blood. These receptors originate from a man in his sixties with acute or convalescent COVID-19.

This chain connects TRBV11-2 to TRBJ2-2; no clear D. Trimming took off 1 base at V and 2 bases at J, with 8 bases between the two ends. Germline-derived CDR1 and CDR2 are SGHAT and FQNNGV. CDR3 length equals 15 residues. CDR3 DNA: TGTGCCAGCAGCTTAGCCCCGAGAAACACCGGGGAGCTGTTTTTT. Encoded protein: CASSLAPRNTGELFF.

V usage is TRBV27 and J usage is TRBJ2-7; possible D gene TRBD1, 6 bases. CDR3 length: 14 residues. Germline V gives CDR1 MNHEY, CDR2 SMNVEV (reference sequence). Trimming left V 5 bases short and J 3 bases short, with 14 bases between. CDR3 nucleotides: TGTGCCAGCAGTCCCAGGGGCCCGCGCTACGAGCAGTACTTC. It is translated as CASSPRGPRYEQYF.